These 11 T cell receptor beta chains originate from one sample sequenced in a study of blood T cell repertoires in COVID-19 (dated by TCRdb to the early 2020s). To prepare the library, the immunoSEQ multiplex PCR assay was applied. TCRdb stores this immuneACCESS table with in-frame sequences only. Part of the clones is absent; in the studies checked, under half of the shortfall reflects unresolved V genes, and no reason is known for the rest. The sample yields some 300,000 clones; roughly 89% were counted once. 2.5% to 3.5% of the sample lies in the top ten. Sequencing was performed on PBMCs or T cells enriched from blood (not recorded which). These receptors originate from a woman aged 45-65 years who had been exposed to COVID-19.

The rearrangement uses TRBV18 and TRBJ2-7, with 7 bases identical to TRBD1. CDR1 is KGHSH, CDR2 LQKENI, per germline. The CDR3 has 17 amino acids. The J segment lost 0 bases and the V segment lost 3 bases, leaving 11 bases of the junction unmatched. The CDR3 reads CASSPNEGQVHSYEQYF. CDR3 coding DNA: TGTGCCAGCTCACCTAATGAAGGACAGGTCCACTCCTACGAGCAGTACTTC. Using reference TRBV18 and TRBJ2-7 for the parts outside the CDR3, the full variable domain is NAGVMQNPRHLVRRRGQEARLRCSPMKGHSHVYWYRQLPEEGLKFMVYLQKENIIDESGMPKERFSAEFPKEGPSILRIQQVVRGDSAAYFCASSPNEGQVHSYEQYFGPGTRLTVT.

V usage is TRBV5-1 and J usage is TRBJ1-2, with a tentative D call TRBD1 (6 bases). Per germline, CDR1 SGHRS and CDR2 YFSETQ. The V gene lost 0 bases and the J gene lost 3 bases, with 18 bases spanning the gap. The CDR3 is made up of 17 amino acids. CDR3 loop: CASSLGQGFLSDYGYTF. DNA for the CDR3: TGCGCCAGCAGCTTGGGGCAGGGGTTCTTATCGGACTATGGCTACACCTTC.

The chain links TRBV30 to TRBJ2-1; 8 bases are a match to TRBD1. Germline V gene data show CDR1 as GTSNPN and CDR2 as SVGIG (reference sequence). The CDR3 extends over 17 amino acids. V shed 1 base, J shed 0 bases, and the junction held 8 bases outside the gene matches. CDR3 nucleotide sequence: TGTGCCTGGAGTGAAAAACAGGGGGGAAGCTCCTACAATGAGCAGTTCTTC. Its translation is CAWSEKQGGSSYNEQFF.

V and J are TRBV19 and TRBJ1-6; no reliable D call. CDR3 size: 14 residues. V was shortened by 6 bases and J by 7 bases, with 13 bases between the two germline ends. Germline CDR1 and CDR2: LNHDA and SQIVND (reference sequence). CDR3 in amino acids: CASRETPANSPLHF. The CDR3 DNA is TGTGCCAGTAGAGAGACACCGGCAAATTCACCCCTCCACTTT.

As for this clone: One end of the junction does not line up with germline, which may come from a read error. The chain uses TRBV3-1 (or the pseudogene TRBV3-2) and TRBJ2-7; 10 nucleotides line up with TRBD1. CDR1 and CDR2 (germline): LGHDT, YNNKEL (reference sequence). The CDR3 loop spans 13 amino acids. The CDR3 DNA follows: TGTGCCAGCAGCCAACAGGGACAGGGGAAAGTCAACTTC. This gives the protein CASSQQGQGKVNF.

The gene calls are TRBV19 and TRBJ1-1; possibly TRBD1 for D (6 bases). Trimming shortened V by 3 bases and J by 11 bases, and 13 bases separated the two germline ends. This CDR3 contains 12 residues. Germline values: CDR1 LNHDA, CDR2 SQIVND (reference sequence). In DNA, the CDR3 is TGTGCCAGTAGTATGGCAGGGGTTGAGGCTTTCTTT. It translates to CASSMAGVEAFF.

The rearrangement uses TRBV2 and TRBJ2-1; TRBD1 agrees at 7 bases. Germline V CDR1 and CDR2: SNHLY, FYNNEI. This CDR3 is built from 15 residues. Germline trimming cut 6 bases from V and 4 bases from J; bases unmatched to any gene: 9. CDR3 amino acids: CASRGQGVQYNEQFF. CDR3 DNA sequence: TGTGCCAGCAGAGGCCAGGGGGTTCAATACAATGAGCAGTTCTTC.

The gene calls are TRBV19 and TRBJ1-3; D call uncertain. V lost 4 bases and J 0 bases, leaving 13 bases between the germline ends. The germline V gene encodes CDR1 LNHDA and CDR2 SQIVND (reference sequence). The CDR3 consists of 16 residues. CDR3 residues: CASSSQLRASGNTIYF. In DNA, the CDR3 is TGTGCCAGTAGTAGCCAACTGCGGGCCTCTGGAAACACCATATATTTT.

This chain connects TRBV10-3 to TRBJ2-1; 10 nucleotides agree with TRBD2. This CDR3 has 14 residues. Per the germline V gene, CDR1 is ENHRY and CDR2 is SYGVKD. CDR3 region: CAATPSGGLNEQFF. CDR3 nucleotide sequence: TGTGCGGCGACGCCTAGCGGGGGCTTAAATGAGCAGTTCTTC.

This clone has a handful of counts. This chain joins TRBV9 and TRBJ2-6; D may be TRBD1 (5 bases). The CDR3 has 16 amino acids. Germline assignment: CDR1 SGDLS and CDR2 YYNGEE. Trimming removed 4 bases from V and 0 bases from J, with 11 bases in between. The CDR3 DNA is TGTGCCAGCAGCTCCGACAGAAGCTCTGGGGCCAACGTCCTGACTTTC. This encodes CASSSDRSSGANVLTF.

This clone was seen a single time. This chain links TRBV5-1 with TRBJ2-5; 8 nucleotides align to TRBD2. The junction had 7 bases not matched to a gene; V was cut back by 0 bases and J by 0 bases. This CDR3 spans 17 amino acids. Germline V gives CDR1 SGHRS, CDR2 YFSETQ. CDR3 DNA: TGCGCCAGCAGCTTGGTCGGGAGGGGCCGGTACCAAGAGACCCAGTACTTC. It specifies CASSLVGRGRYQETQYF.